The sequence of this T cell receptor beta chain was determined in a study of shared clonotypes between healthy human individuals. Looking at the study overall: Donor composition was a couple of women and three men, aged 18 to 49. There were three CD4 naive, three CD4 memory, two CD8 naive and one CD8 memory plates per donor.

Sequencing used immunoSEQ multiplex PCR; TCRdb keeps in-frame clones, though not all of them. The table has about 1 million clones, about 80% seen once. V lost 2 bases and J 5 bases, leaving 12 bases between the germline ends. CDR1 is SEHNR and CDR2 is FQNEAQ in the germline V gene (reference sequence). This CDR3 comprises 14 residues. The sequence was obtained from a young man in good health. J is TRBJ2-5 and V is TRBV7-9; D is unresolved. The sequenced material came from memory CD4+ T cells sorted from blood. As for subset: CD45RA-negative fraction. The CDR3, as DNA: TGTGCCAGCAGCTTAATGGCATTGGGGGAGACCCAGTACTTC. This gives the protein CASSLMALGETQYF.